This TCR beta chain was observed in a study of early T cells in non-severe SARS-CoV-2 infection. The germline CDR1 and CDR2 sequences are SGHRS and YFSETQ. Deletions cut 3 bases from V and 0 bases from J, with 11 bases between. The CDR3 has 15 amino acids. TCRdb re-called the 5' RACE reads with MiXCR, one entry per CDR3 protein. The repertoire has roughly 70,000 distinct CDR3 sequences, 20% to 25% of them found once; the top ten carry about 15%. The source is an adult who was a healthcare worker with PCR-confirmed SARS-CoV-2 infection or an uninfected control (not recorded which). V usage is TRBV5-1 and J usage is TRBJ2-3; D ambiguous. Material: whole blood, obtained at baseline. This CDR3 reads CASSYGPRSTDTQYF. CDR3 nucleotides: TGCGCCAGCAGCTACGGACCGAGAAGCACAGATACGCAGTATTTT.